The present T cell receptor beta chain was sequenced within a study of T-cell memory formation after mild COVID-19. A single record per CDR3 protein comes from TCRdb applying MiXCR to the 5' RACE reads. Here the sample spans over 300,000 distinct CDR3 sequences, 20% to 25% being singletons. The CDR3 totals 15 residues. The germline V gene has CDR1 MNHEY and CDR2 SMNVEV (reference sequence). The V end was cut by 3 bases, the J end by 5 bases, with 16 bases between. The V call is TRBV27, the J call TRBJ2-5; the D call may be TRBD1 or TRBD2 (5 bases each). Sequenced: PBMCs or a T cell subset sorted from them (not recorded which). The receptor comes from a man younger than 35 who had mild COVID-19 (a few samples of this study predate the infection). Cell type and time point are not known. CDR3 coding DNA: TGTGCCAGCAGTTTTGGGGACCAGCGAGCGGAGACCCAGTACTTC. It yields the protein CASSFGDQRAETQYF.